This TCR beta chain was sequenced for a study of T-cell reconstitution after alpha-beta-depleted transplantation in children. The CDR3 extends over 14 amino acids. Germline-derived CDR1 and CDR2 are MDHEN and SYDVKM. V dropped 4 bases and J dropped 0 bases, with 10 bases sitting between them. As it was prepared, the TCRbeta library received unique molecular identifiers. TCRdb reanalysed the PCR reads using MiXCR and keeps one entry per CDR3 protein. Among about 1,000,000 distinct CDR3 sequences, about 31% were seen once, and the ten largest hold over 25%. This clonotype appeared a single time. The sequenced sample was PBMCs, mostly from graft donor cells, obtained 360 days after TCRalphabeta/CD19-depleted stem cell transplant. The clonotype originates from a boy less than two years old who had a stem cell transplant for SCID, so the T cells may come from the graft donor. The chain uses TRBV28 and TRBJ2-7; D ambiguous. CDR3 loop: CASSYPDGSYEQYF. Written as DNA, the CDR3 is TGTGCCAGCAGTTATCCGGACGGCTCCTACGAGCAGTACTTC.